This is a list of T cell receptor beta chains from one sample in a study of cytomegalovirus exposure and HLA in healthy donors. Sequenced by immunoSEQ multiplex PCR; TCRdb stores in-frame clones only, minus some. Of some 150,000 clones listed, approximately 82% are singletons. Source material: PBMCs. These receptor sequences come from a man aged 25-45 years in good health and CMV-seropositive. The conserved cysteine and the conserved F or W are not part of the CDR3 here.

v_call cdr3_aa
TRBV27 ASSLLLRTDTQY
TRBV7-2 ASSLGGDRNTEAF
TRBV4-1 ASSQVALAVNNEQF
TRBV28 ASSSDRAGSYEQY
TRBV28 ASRPSGTGGSGKLF
TRBV11-3 ASSLGQGTYEQY
TRBV28 ASSSDRQVSSNQPQH
TRBV14 ASSQVLGQNYGYT
TRBV2 ASSAGQGRWYGYT
TRBV7-9 ASSQGPAGVDYGYT
TRBV4-2 ASSQDLAETQY
TRBV7-2 ASSSGTSGGQGELF
TRBV5-1 ASSLQGTGNTIY
TRBV30 AWKTAVDCTREQF
TRBV18 ASSRSRRGSTGELF
TRBV29-1 SVEQITGELF
TRBV7-2 ASSPRVGAGGGNEQF
TRBV6-5 ASSYAQHTGELF
TRBV7-9 ASSLLYTDTQY
TRBV27 ASSPMAGGYNEQF
TRBV30 GRGGGGVEEQY
TRBV11-2 ASSLFRLANTGELF
TRBV6-5 ASSYSTGYEEKLF
TRBV28 ASSRPSSGANVLT
TRBV6-1 ASSGGTVSSYNEQF
TRBV6-5 ASKVGGIGTEAF
TRBV2 ASREVGNQPQH
TRBV4-1 ASSPRGEGRNTGELF